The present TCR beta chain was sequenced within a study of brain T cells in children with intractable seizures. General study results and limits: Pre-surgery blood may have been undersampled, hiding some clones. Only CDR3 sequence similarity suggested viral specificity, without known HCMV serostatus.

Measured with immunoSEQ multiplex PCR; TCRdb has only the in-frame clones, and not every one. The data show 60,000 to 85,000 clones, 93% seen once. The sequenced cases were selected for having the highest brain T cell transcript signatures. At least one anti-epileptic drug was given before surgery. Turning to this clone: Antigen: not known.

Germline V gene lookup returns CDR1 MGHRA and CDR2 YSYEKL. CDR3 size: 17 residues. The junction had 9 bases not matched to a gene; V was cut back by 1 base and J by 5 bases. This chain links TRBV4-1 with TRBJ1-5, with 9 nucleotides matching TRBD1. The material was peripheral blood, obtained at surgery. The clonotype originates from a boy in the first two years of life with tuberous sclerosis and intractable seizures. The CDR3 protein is CASSQVVSTGGDQPQHF. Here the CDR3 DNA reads TGCGCCAGCAGCCAAGTCGTCAGTACAGGGGGCGATCAGCCCCAGCATTTT.